This T cell receptor beta chain is from a study of T-cell reconstitution after alpha-beta-depleted transplantation in children. This clonotype has a handful of counts. TCRbeta library preparation incorporated unique molecular identifiers. MiXCR, run by TCRdb on the PCR reads, gives a single entry per CDR3 protein. This sample carries 250,000 to 400,000 distinct CDR3 sequences, around 20% of them seen once, and the ten largest clones take approximately 10%. V lost 4 bases and J 6 bases, leaving 19 bases between the germline ends. The CDR3 covers 15 residues. The sequence derives from a male patient between 10 and 17 years old who had a stem cell transplant for acute lymphoblastic leukemia, so the T cells may come from the graft donor. The sample in question was PBMCs, mostly from graft donor cells, obtained 180 days after TCRalphabeta/CD19-depleted stem cell transplant. This chain links TRBV12-3 or TRBV12-4 with TRBJ2-7; D possibly corresponds to TRBD2 (6 bases). The CDR3 sequence: CASSSAIGGKGEQYF. CDR3 in DNA: TGTGCCAGCAGTTCCGCGATTGGCGGGAAGGGCGAGCAGTACTTC.